This T cell receptor beta chain was recorded in a study of post-analysis software for immune sequencing data. For the study at large: In terms of disease course, relapsing-remitting, secondary progressive and progressive-relapsing multiple sclerosis were included.

General observations from the study: There were five or six TRBV segments more frequent in patients than controls, and TRBV5-6, TRBV5-1 and TRBV20-1 were among them.

CDR1 is DFQATT and CDR2 is SNEGSKA in the germline V gene (reference sequence). This CDR3 has 15 residues. This clonotype was seen once. What it recognizes is unknown. Each TCR beta cDNA library carried unique molecular identifiers. A single record per CDR3 protein comes from TCRdb applying MiXCR to the PCR reads. The sample consists of about 820,000 distinct CDR3 sequences, 53% of them appearing once. This chain connects TRBV20-1 to TRBJ2-7; 13 bases are shared with TRBD2. The DNA end is a closer match to TRBJ2-5, so the J assignment may be wrong. The TCR originated in a girl between 5 and 17 years old with multiple sclerosis. The sequencing input was blood. CDR3 amino acids: CSAPRGLAGFGTQYF. CDR3 in DNA: TGCAGTGCCCCCAGGGGACTAGCGGGATTTGGGACCCAGTACTTC.